This TCR beta chain was observed in a study of OX40 agonist ivuxolimab in advanced cancers. Here immunoSEQ multiplex PCR was the method, and the copy in TCRdb shows in-frame clones only, minus some. The repertoire holds 95,000 to 150,000 clones, around 90% seen once, with 0.8% to 1% in the top ten. Germline CDR1 reads MDHEN; CDR2 reads SYDVKM. This CDR3 region has 15 residues. Unmatched junction bases numbered 5, after V lost 5 bases and J lost 1 base. The source is an adult with an advanced solid tumor such as melanoma, head and neck, liver or kidney cancer. The chain uses TRBV28 and TRBJ1-5, with 7 bases identical to TRBD1. The sample was CD4+ or CD8+ T cells sorted from blood, taken in a trial of the OX40 agonist ivuxolimab. CDR3 coding DNA: TGTGCCAGCAGTACAGGGGTTTTCAGCAATCAGCCCCAGCATTTT. Translated: CASSTGVFSNQPQHF.